The 25 T cell receptor beta chains below come from one sample, sequenced in a study of neurological immune-mediated disorders. TCRdb used MiXCR to reprocess the 5' RACE reads, holding one entry per CDR3 protein. The sample includes around 100,000 distinct CDR3 sequences, 11% of them seen just once. Time point meaning: longitudinal time-point 3. The sample was PBMCs. These receptor sequences come from a female donor with HTLV-1-associated myelopathy (HAM/TSP).

The J gene is TRBJ2-7, the V gene TRBV7-9; 8 bases line up with TRBD1. The CDR3 runs to 14 residues. Trimming took 5 bases from V and 6 from J; bases not matched to a gene: 9. Germline V CDR1 and CDR2: SEHNR, FQNEAQ (reference sequence). CDR3 region: CASSGGQEYCEQYF. The DNA for the CDR3 is TGTGCCAGCAGCGGGGGACAGGAATACTGCGAGCAGTACTTC.

This clonotype was detected once. The chain combines TRBV5-5 with TRBJ2-3, with 10 bases that match TRBD1. CDR3 size: 16 residues. CDR1 SGHKS and CDR2 YYEKEE come from the germline V gene (reference sequence). The J segment lost 8 bases and the V segment lost 0 bases, leaving 9 bases of the junction unmatched. CDR3 in amino acids: CASSLVGQGVLGTQYF. For the CDR3, the DNA is TGTGCCAGCAGCTTGGTAGGACAGGGGGTCCTCGGTACGCAGTATTTT.

In its sample, this clonotype was seen a few times. The chain employs TRBV20-1 and TRBJ2-5, with 7 bases that match TRBD2. Germline-derived CDR1 and CDR2 are DFQATT and SNEGSKA (reference sequence). With 6 bases clipped from V and 3 bases from J, the junction kept 7 bases outside the gene matches. The CDR3 contains 13 residues. The CDR3 region is CSAETSPKETQYF. The CDR3 nucleotides are TGCAGTGCGGAGACTAGCCCTAAAGAGACCCAGTACTTC.

V usage is TRBV19 and J usage is TRBJ1-2; 8 nucleotides line up with TRBD1. Per germline, CDR1 LNHDA and CDR2 SQIVND (reference sequence). J was trimmed by 5 bases and V by 4 bases; bases with no gene match: 9. The CDR3 contains 15 residues. CDR3 sequence reads: CASSTSGTGDYGYTF. DNA for the CDR3: TGTGCCAGTAGTACCTCCGGGACAGGCGATTATGGCTACACCTTC.

Ten or more counts support this clonotype. This chain links TRBV5-1 with TRBJ2-5; perhaps TRBD2 as D (5 bases). The CDR3 has 14 amino acids. Germline values: CDR1 SGHRS, CDR2 YFSETQ. V dropped 3 bases and J dropped 1 base, with 10 bases sitting between them. CDR3 protein: CASSSPEGQETQYF. The DNA of the CDR3 is TGCGCCAGCAGCTCACCTGAGGGCCAAGAGACCCAGTACTTC.

The chain couples TRBV4-3 to TRBJ1-1; D is unresolved. V lost 0 bases, J lost 0 bases, and 17 bases lay in between. This CDR3 has 18 residues. Germline loops: CDR1 LGHNA, CDR2 YSLEER. The CDR3 region has the DNA TGCGCCAGCAGCCAAGACCACAGTGGGCGCTTCGTGAACACTGAAGCTTTCTTT. It encodes CASSQDHSGRFVNTEAFF.

This chain links TRBV5-1 with TRBJ2-4; 10 positions match TRBD2. The V gene end was trimmed by 2 bases and the J gene end by 8 bases; junction bases not matched to a gene: 16. Germline CDR1 reads SGHRS; CDR2 reads YFSETQ. CDR3 length equals 18 residues. The CDR3 region is CASSLGVGLAGASDIQYF. The CDR3 DNA reads as TGCGCCAGCAGCTTAGGGGTGGGTCTAGCGGGGGCTTCCGACATTCAGTACTTC.

The chain joins TRBV5-1 to TRBJ2-1, with a weak D call TRBD1 (8 bases). Germline V gene data show CDR1 as SGHRS and CDR2 as YFSETQ. The CDR3 is made up of 13 amino acids. Deletions cut 3 bases from V and 10 bases from J, with 14 bases between. DNA of the CDR3: TGCGCCAGCAGCTCACAGGGGGAGGGAGAGCAGTTCTTC. Its protein product is CASSSQGEGEQFF.

This clonotype has at least ten counts. The chain has TRBV7-9 and TRBJ2-3, with TRBD2 identical over 8 bases. This CDR3 region has 16 residues. CDR1 and CDR2 from the germline V gene are SEHNR and FQNEAQ (reference sequence). V lost 3 bases, J lost 4 bases, and 9 bases stayed unmatched. The CDR3 region is CASSFGSGGVPDTQYF. The CDR3 DNA sequence: TGTGCCAGCAGCTTTGGTTCCGGGGGGGTGCCAGATACGCAGTATTTT.

The gene calls are TRBV5-6 and TRBJ1-6; D is perhaps TRBD1 (6 bases). Germline lookup yields CDR1 SGHDT and CDR2 YYEEEE. The CDR3 totals 16 residues. V was pared by 5 bases and J by 5 bases, with 17 bases between. Written as DNA, the CDR3 is TGTGCCAGCAGAAAACGGGAGGGGGGGCATAATTCACCCCTCCACTTT. This translates into CASRKREGGHNSPLHF.

This clonotype occurred a few times. V gene TRBV20-1 combines with J gene TRBJ2-7; D possibly matches TRBD1 or TRBD2 (5 bases each). The V gene's germline CDR1 is DFQATT and CDR2 SNEGSKA (reference sequence). Trimming cost V 5 bases and J 1 base, with 18 bases left between them. The CDR3 sequence is 15 residues long. The CDR3 coding sequence is TGCAGTGCTGGGCGGGTCAGGGTTACTTCCTACGAGCAGTACTTC. It translates to CSAGRVRVTSYEQYF.

This clonotype was counted many times. The CDR3 region has the DNA TGTGCCAGCAGTTACTTCACGGGAAATGGCTACACCTTC. Its protein product is CASSYFTGNGYTF. The V and J genes are TRBV6-5 and TRBJ1-2, with D unresolved. The V end lost 1 base, the J end lost 6 bases, and 9 bases lay between the germline ends. This CDR3 spans 13 amino acids. Germline CDR1 reads MNHEY; CDR2 reads SVGAGI.

This clonotype was seen repeatedly, ten times or more. This chain links TRBV7-9 with TRBJ2-5; weak D call: TRBD1 (7 bases). CDR3 length: 15 residues. Trimming removed 5 bases at V and 3 bases at J, with 16 bases between. In germline, CDR1 is SEHNR, CDR2 FQNEAQ (reference sequence). The CDR3 DNA reads as TGTGCCAGCAGCCGCGGGACAGACAAAAAAGAGACCCAGTACTTC. It translates to CASSRGTDKKETQYF.

This clonotype was observed many times. This rearrangement joins TRBV9 to TRBJ1-2, with D uncertain. Germline CDR1 SGDLS, CDR2 YYNGEE. Trimming removed 0 bases from V and 3 bases from J, with 12 bases in between. This CDR3 spans 15 amino acids. The CDR3 coding sequence is TGTGCCAGCAGCGTAGGGATGGAGCTCGACTATGGCTACACCTTC. Its protein is CASSVGMELDYGYTF.

This clonotype was seen only a few times. The chain recombines TRBV7-9 with TRBJ2-2; D unresolved. CDR1 and CDR2 from the germline V gene are SEHNR and FQNEAQ (reference sequence). This CDR3 contains 18 residues. Trimming removed 3 bases at V and 2 bases at J, with 19 bases between. In DNA form, the CDR3 reads TGTGCCAGCAGCTTTTCGGCTCGGTCGGCGGATAACACCGGGGAGCTGTTTTTT. Translated, it gives CASSFSARSADNTGELFF.

This clonotype was observed once. A much larger clone lies one base from this, so it may be a read error. The chain is built from TRBV20-1 and TRBJ2-1; TRBD1 might be the D (7 bases). V lost 1 base and J lost 6, with 19 bases in between. Germline V gene data show CDR1 as DFQATT and CDR2 as SNEGSKA (reference sequence). This CDR3 contains 16 residues. The CDR3 sequence: CSARGLAGQLLNEQFF. For the CDR3, the DNA is TGCAGTGCTAGAGGGTTGGCGGGACAGCTTCTCAATGAGCAGTTCTTC.

This clonotype was seen at least ten times. Mismatch with germline at one junction end may stem from a read error. This chain joins TRBV15 and TRBJ2-2; 8 bases match TRBD2. The CDR3 loop spans 13 amino acids. Looked up from germline, CDR1 is LNHNV and CDR2 is YYDKDF (reference sequence). The CDR3 DNA reads as TGTGCTACCACCCCGGGGGGGGTCGGGGAGCTGTTTTTT. Translated: CATTPGGVGELFF.

This clonotype was found many times. V usage is TRBV20-1 and J usage is TRBJ1-2; tentatively, D is TRBD1 (5 bases). This CDR3 region has 14 residues. Germline V gene data show CDR1 as DFQATT and CDR2 as SNEGSKA (reference sequence). V was trimmed by 0 bases and J by 2 bases, leaving 10 bases between them. This CDR3 is CSAREGAGNYGYTF. DNA for the CDR3: TGCAGTGCTAGAGAAGGGGCCGGGAACTATGGCTACACCTTC.

This clonotype was seen repeatedly, ten times or more. V gene TRBV20-1 combines with J gene TRBJ2-7; D is perhaps TRBD2 (6 bases). The CDR3 consists of 14 residues. Germline CDR1 DFQATT, CDR2 SNEGSKA (reference sequence). The CDR3 coding sequence is TGCAGCACCCCGAGTCGGGGGTCAGACTACGAGCAGTACTTC. Its translation: CSTPSRGSDYEQYF.

This clonotype was detected ten times or more. This CDR3 is CSARDPGPNTGELFF. The CDR3, as DNA: TGCAGTGCTAGAGATCCGGGACCGAACACCGGGGAGCTGTTTTTT. The chain combines TRBV20-1 with TRBJ2-2; either TRBD1 or TRBD2 may supply D (5 bases each). The CDR3 has 15 amino acids. The germline gives CDR1 DFQATT, CDR2 SNEGSKA (reference sequence). V lost 0 bases, J lost 0 bases, and 8 bases lay in between.

This clonotype was seen repeatedly, ten times or more. This sequence joins TRBV25-1 and TRBJ2-1; TRBD2 aligns across 13 bases. V lost 5 bases to trimming and J lost 2 bases; unmatched junction nucleotides: 6. CDR1 and CDR2 (germline): MGHDK, SYGVNS. CDR3 length equals 17 residues. CDR3 sequence: CASSTRLAGGPYNEQFF. CDR3 bases: TGTGCCAGCAGTACCCGACTAGCGGGGGGCCCCTACAATGAGCAGTTCTTC.

The count of this clonotype is one. The junction does not match germline at one end; this may be a read error. The genes are TRBV20-1 and TRBJ2-5; D perhaps matches TRBD2 (5 bases). The CDR3 totals 15 residues. Germline V CDR1 and CDR2: DFQATT, SNEGSKA (reference sequence). CDR3 sequence reads: CSARGNSADQDTQYF. DNA for the CDR3: TGCAGTGCTAGAGGGAATAGCGCGGACCAAGATACCCAGTACTTC.

Many counts were recorded for this clonotype. V and J are TRBV5-1 and TRBJ2-5; D assignment may be TRBD1 or TRBD2 (5 bases each). Germline loops: CDR1 SGHRS, CDR2 YFSETQ. CDR3 length equals 15 residues. The germline V and J ends were trimmed by 1 base and 4 bases, with 14 bases remaining between them. The CDR3 spells CASSLSAGRGETQYF. The CDR3 DNA sequence: TGCGCCAGCAGCTTGTCGGCAGGGAGAGGAGAGACCCAGTACTTC.

This clonotype has a count of ten or more. The J gene is TRBJ2-2, the V gene TRBV7-2; no clear D gene. CDR1 is SGHTA and CDR2 is FQGNSA in the germline V gene. The CDR3 is made up of 16 amino acids. Trimming stripped 5 bases from V and 0 bases from J, with 13 bases between. CDR3 sequence: CASSHFKGPNTGELFF. In DNA form, the CDR3 reads TGTGCCAGCAGCCATTTTAAGGGTCCGAACACCGGGGAGCTGTTTTTT. Complete variable domain (other parts from reference TRBV7-2 and TRBJ2-2): GAGVSQSPSNKVTEKGKDVELRCDPISGHTALYWYRQSLGQGLEFLIYFQGNSAPDKSGLPSDRFSAERTGGSVSTLTIQRTQQEDSAVYLCASSHFKGPNTGELFFGEGSRLTVL.

This clonotype was observed many times. The CDR3 loop is CSAPTRTGISYEQYF. The DNA for the CDR3 is TGCAGTGCGCCGACCCGGACAGGGATTAGCTACGAGCAGTACTTC. V usage is TRBV20-1 and J usage is TRBJ2-7; 8 positions agree with TRBD1. The CDR3 spans 15 residues. Unmatched junction bases numbered 13, after V lost 6 bases and J lost 3 bases. Germline CDR1 reads DFQATT; CDR2 reads SNEGSKA (reference sequence).